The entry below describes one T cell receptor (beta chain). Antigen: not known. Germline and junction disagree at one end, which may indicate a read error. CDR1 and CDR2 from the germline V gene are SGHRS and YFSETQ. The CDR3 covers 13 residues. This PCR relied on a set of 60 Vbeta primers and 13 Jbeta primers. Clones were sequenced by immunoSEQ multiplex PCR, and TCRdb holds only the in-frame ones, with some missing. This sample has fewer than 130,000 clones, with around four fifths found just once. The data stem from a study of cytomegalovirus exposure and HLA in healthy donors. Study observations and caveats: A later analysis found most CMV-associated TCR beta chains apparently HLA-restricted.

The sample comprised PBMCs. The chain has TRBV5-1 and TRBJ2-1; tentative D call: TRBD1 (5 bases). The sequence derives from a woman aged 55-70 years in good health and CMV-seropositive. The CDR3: CASNLGQGDEQFF. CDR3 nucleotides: TGCGCCAGCAACTTGGGCCAGGGCGATGAGCAGTTCTTC.